A selection of T cell receptor beta chains follows, all from one sample in a study of graft-versus-host responses after intestinal transplantation. The assay was immunoSEQ multiplex PCR, and TCRdb's table has in-frame clones only and misses some. The sample has around 95,000 clones, about 88% seen once. Their antigen targets remain unknown. Sample: unstimulated CD4+ T cells sorted from spleen or lymph node cells, taken before transplant. Receptors originate from a human donor who was the organ donor for an intestinal transplant. CDR3s include the opening cysteine and the closing phenylalanine or tryptophan. The D gene is left open where the match is weak. Not every row has a clone size; where given, it reads once, few, many or a size class.

V gene	clone size	D gene	J gene	CDR3 protein	CDR3 DNA
TRBV5-6	-	TRBD1	TRBJ2-1	CASSLDRGHEQFF	TGTGCCAGCAGTCTCGACAGGGGGCATGAGCAGTTCTTC
TRBV7-9	-	TRBD1	TRBJ2-3	CASSPGTATDTQYF	TGTGCCAGCAGCCCCGGGACAGCAACAGATACGCAGTATTTT
TRBV14	-	TRBD1	TRBJ1-4	CASSKRQGREKLFF	TGTGCCAGCAGCAAAAGACAGGGCCGGGAAAAACTGTTTTTT
TRBV4-2	-	-	TRBJ2-1	CASSQDEGSNSYNEQFF	TGTGCCAGCAGCCAAGATGAGGGGAGTAACTCCTACAATGAGCAGTTCTTC
TRBV15	-	-	TRBJ1-1	CATSRDFGQLMNTEAFF	TGTGCCACCAGCAGAGATTTCGGACAGCTAATGAACACTGAAGCTTTCTTT
TRBV29-1	-	-	TRBJ2-3	CSVYPVAGGTTDTQYF	TGCAGCGTCTACCCTGTGGCCGGAGGCACGACAGATACGCAGTATTTT
TRBV7-2	-	-	TRBJ2-1	CASSLASATSYNEQFF	TGTGCCAGCAGCTTAGCCTCCGCGACTAGCTACAATGAGCAGTTCTTC
TRBV2	once	TRBD1	TRBJ2-1	CASGQGGNEQFF	TGTGCCAGCGGACAGGGGGGCAATGAGCAGTTCTTC
TRBV4-1	-	-	TRBJ2-4	CASSQEWAKNIQYF	TGCGCCAGCAGCCAAGAATGGGCCAAAAACATTCAGTACTTC
TRBV2	-	TRBD1	TRBJ1-5	CASSQDRGYQPQHF	TGTGCCAGCAGTCAGGACAGGGGATATCAGCCCCAGCATTTT
TRBV30	-	TRBD1	TRBJ1-4	CAWATGIVEKLFF	TGTGCCTGGGCGACAGGGATTGTAGAAAAACTGTTTTTT
TRBV14	-	-	TRBJ2-7	CASSQGWNRAGEQYF	TGTGCCAGCAGCCAAGGTTGGAACAGGGCGGGCGAGCAGTACTTC
TRBV7-9	-	-	TRBJ2-7	CASTSGGQRYEQYF	TGTGCCAGCACCTCCGGGGGTCAGCGGTACGAGCAGTACTTC
TRBV6-1	-	-	TRBJ1-2	CASSEDGRGRYGYTF	TGTGCCAGCAGTGAAGATGGCAGGGGCCGGTATGGCTACACCTTC
TRBV5-6	-	-	TRBJ1-2	CASSLLGRNYGYTF	TGTGCCAGCAGCTTGTTGGGCAGGAACTATGGCTACACCTTC
TRBV30	-	-	TRBJ1-4	CAWRAKGGPNEKLFF	TGTGCCTGGAGAGCTAAAGGGGGTCCTAATGAAAAACTGTTTTTT
TRBV27	-	-	TRBJ1-3	CASSSSSSGNTIYF	TGTGCCAGCAGTTCGAGTAGCTCTGGAAACACCATATATTTT
TRBV18	-	-	TRBJ1-2	CASSPSPVYGYTF	TGTGCCAGCTCACCCTCACCCGTATATGGCTACACCTTC
TRBV7-8	-	-	TRBJ2-3	CASSFLPSPDTQYF	TGTGCCAGCAGCTTCCTCCCTAGTCCAGATACGCAGTATTTT
TRBV28	-	-	TRBJ1-1	CASSIPGLTEAFF	TGTGCCAGCAGCATACCGGGCTTGACTGAAGCTTTCTTT
TRBV4-1	-	TRBD2	TRBJ2-3	CASSQGLAGGNTDTQYF	TGCGCCAGCAGCCAGGGACTAGCGGGGGGAAACACAGATACGCAGTATTTT
TRBV4-2	-	TRBD1	TRBJ2-7	CASSQDRTGAFEQYF	TGTGCCAGCAGCCAAGATAGGACAGGGGCCTTCGAGCAGTACTTC
TRBV6-5	-	-	TRBJ2-3	CASTSDGGTQYF	TGTGCCAGCACCTCGGATGGGGGTACGCAGTATTTT
TRBV25-1	-	TRBD1	TRBJ1-2	CASRTQGDYGYTF	TGTGCCAGCAGGACCCAGGGGGACTATGGCTACACCTTC
TRBV30	-	-	TRBJ2-5	CAWATRGETQYF	TGTGCCTGGGCCACTAGGGGGGAGACCCAGTACTTC
TRBV9	-	-	TRBJ2-2	CASSMGGRVGELFF	TGTGCCAGCTCGATGGGGGGGCGCGTCGGGGAGCTGTTTTTT
TRBV5-3	-	-	TRBJ2-7	CARSPGHPQTGDEQYF	TGTGCCAGAAGCCCCGGTCACCCCCAGACAGGTGACGAGCAGTACTTC
TRBV4-2	-	TRBD2	TRBJ2-7	CASSQSLAEPFYEQYF	TGTGCCAGCAGCCAAAGCCTAGCGGAACCCTTCTACGAGCAGTACTTC
TRBV6-4	once	TRBD2	TRBJ2-1	CASSDGTSGYNEQFF	TGTGCCAGCAGTGACGGGACTAGCGGGTACAATGAGCAGTTCTTC
TRBV29-1	-	-	TRBJ2-5	CSVARSQETQYF	TGCAGCGTTGCTCGTTCCCAAGAGACCCAGTACTTC
TRBV15	-	-	TRBJ1-4	CATSRVRAISLTNEKLFF	TGTGCCACCAGCAGAGTGAGGGCAATCTCTCTAACTAATGAAAAACTGTTTTTT
TRBV20-1	-	-	TRBJ2-5	CSARVRETQYF	TGCAGTGCTAGAGTTCGAGAGACCCAGTACTTC
TRBV27	-	-	TRBJ2-2	CASSLSFTGELFF	TGTGCCAGCAGTTTATCCTTCACCGGGGAGCTGTTTTTT
TRBV28	-	-	TRBJ1-4	CASSSIGPLGNEKLFF	TGTGCCAGCAGCTCAATCGGCCCCTTGGGGAACGAAAAACTGTTTTTT
TRBV19	-	TRBD1	TRBJ2-5	CASSPRDRSQETQYF	TGTGCCAGTAGTCCCCGGGACAGATCGCAAGAGACCCAGTACTTC
TRBV9	-	-	TRBJ2-6	CASSVESVGGAANVLTF	TGTGCCAGCAGCGTAGAGTCGGTGGGGGGGGCGGCCAACGTCCTGACTTTC
TRBV5-5	few	-	TRBJ2-3	CASSQSTDTQYF	TGTGCCAGCAGCCAAAGCACAGATACGCAGTATTTT
TRBV7-9	-	TRBD1	TRBJ1-3	CASSPPRGGGNTIYF	TGTGCCAGCAGCCCCCCAAGAGGGGGCGGAAACACCATATATTTT
TRBV9	-	-	TRBJ1-4	CASSVATNEKLFF	TGTGCCAGCAGCGTAGCAACTAATGAAAAACTGTTTTTT
TRBV10-2	-	-	TRBJ1-6	CASRRQDLASPLHF	TGCGCCAGCAGACGACAGGACCTTGCCTCACCCCTCCACTTT
TRBV13	-	-	TRBJ2-1	CASSRKRGGTYNEQFF	TGTGCCAGCAGCCGCAAAAGGGGGGGGACCTACAATGAGCAGTTCTTC
TRBV25-1	-	-	TRBJ1-1	CASSNNIGGSNTEAFF	TGTGCCAGCAGTAATAATATCGGGGGCTCGAACACTGAAGCTTTCTTT
TRBV7-8	once	-	TRBJ2-7	CASSRDTVIYEQYF	TGTGCCAGCAGCCGAGACACGGTTATCTACGAGCAGTACTTC
TRBV5-1	-	-	TRBJ1-4	CASRDRDNEKLFF	TGCGCCAGCCGAGACCGAGATAATGAAAAACTGTTTTTT
TRBV7-2	-	-	TRBJ2-3	CASSRLRTDTQYF	TGTGCCAGCAGCCGATTAAGAACAGATACGCAGTATTTT
TRBV14	-	-	TRBJ2-1	CASSQEFDIINNEQFF	TGTGCCAGCAGCCAAGAGTTCGATATCATCAACAATGAGCAGTTCTTC
TRBV5-3	once	-	TRBJ2-7	CARSVCIGGPSYEQYF	TGTGCCAGAAGCGTGTGCATCGGGGGGCCCTCCTACGAGCAGTACTTC
TRBV6-6	once	TRBD2	TRBJ2-2	CASSATSGGNTGELFF	TGTGCCAGCAGTGCCACTAGCGGGGGGAACACCGGGGAGCTGTTTTTT
TRBV29-1	-	-	TRBJ2-7	CSVSGDLLEQYF	TGCAGCGTTTCCGGGGACCTCCTAGAGCAGTACTTC